Following are 6 T cell receptor beta chains from one sample sequenced in a study of Graves' ophthalmopathy and Graves' hyperthyroidism. TCR beta CDR3 regions were amplified from RNA transcripts. The authors performed first-round RT-PCR with HTBI primers and then a second-round multiplex PCR. TCRdb passed the multiplex PCR reads through MiXCR, listing each CDR3 protein once. This repertoire shows about 1.1 million distinct CDR3 sequences, about 38% found once; its top ten account for around 10%. Material: peripheral blood or thyroid tissue (not recorded which). These receptors were collected from an adult man with Graves' hyperthyroidism.

This clonotype appeared many times. V is TRBV7-8 and J is TRBJ1-4; D not certain. The CDR3 is made up of 15 amino acids. V lost 3 bases, J lost 0 bases, and 8 bases lay in between. Germline-derived CDR1 and CDR2 are SGHVS and FQNEAQ. CDR3 sequence: CASSFTRATNEKLFF. In nucleotides, the CDR3 is TGTGCCAGCAGCTTCACACGAGCAACTAATGAAAAACTGTTTTTT. Full variable domain (outside the CDR3, taken from reference TRBV7-8 and TRBJ1-4): GAGVSQSPRYKVAKRGQDVALRCDPISGHVSLFWYQQALGQGPEFLTYFQNEAQLDKSGLPSDRFFAERPEGSVSTLKIQRTQQEDSAVYLCASSFTRATNEKLFFGSGTQLSVL.

This clonotype was observed at least ten times. V and J are TRBV4-1 and TRBJ2-2; D unresolved. The CDR3 runs to 12 residues. Trimming pared 7 bases from V and 1 base from J, leaving 4 bases between. Germline CDR1 and CDR2: MGHRA and YSYEKL. CDR3 DNA sequence: TGCGCCAGCATGAAGAACACCGGGGAGCTGTTTTTT. Its protein product is CASMKNTGELFF.

This clonotype was counted between two and nine times. V and J are TRBV20-1 and TRBJ2-7, with 10 bases identical to TRBD2. Germline trimming cut 1 base from V and 3 bases from J; bases unmatched to any gene: 12. CDR1 is DFQATT and CDR2 is SNEGSKA in the germline V gene (reference sequence). The CDR3 runs to 17 residues. The CDR3 region has the DNA TGCAGTGCTAGAGTGTTGAGCGGGAGGGCCCAGGACTACGAGCAGTACTTC. This encodes CSARVLSGRAQDYEQYF.

This clonotype was detected ten times or more. The V gene is TRBV15, the J gene TRBJ1-1, with TRBD1 matching over 9 bases. Germline CDR1 reads LNHNV; CDR2 reads YYDKDF (reference sequence). There are 20 residues in the CDR3. The V gene end was trimmed by 0 bases and the J gene end by 3 bases; junction bases not matched to a gene: 17. The CDR3 protein is CATSRDRLYRDRAWDTEAFF. The CDR3 nucleotides read TGTGCCACCAGCAGAGATCGTCTGTATCGGGACAGGGCTTGGGACACTGAAGCTTTCTTT.

Details on this clonotype: One junction end disagrees with the germline gene, perhaps due to a read error. This chain joins TRBV4-3 and TRBJ1-6; possibly TRBD1 for D (6 bases). Looked up from germline, CDR1 is LGHNA and CDR2 is YSLEER. CDR3 size: 20 residues. The CDR3 DNA follows: TGCGCCAGCAGCCAAGATTTCGAGGGACACCTGAGCTCCTATAATTCACCCCCCCACTTT. Its translation is CASSQDFEGHLSSYNSPPHF.

This clonotype was observed many times. CDR3 region: CSARDGESYEQYF. CDR3 sequence (DNA): TGCAGTGCTAGAGATGGGGAATCCTACGAGCAGTACTTC. V gene TRBV20-1 combines with J gene TRBJ2-7, with D unresolved. V lost 0 bases and J 1 base, leaving 7 bases between the germline ends. The CDR3 sequence is 13 residues long. The germline V gene encodes CDR1 DFQATT and CDR2 SNEGSKA (reference sequence).